These 15 T cell receptor beta chains were all obtained from the same sample, sequenced in a study of Graves' ophthalmopathy and Graves' hyperthyroidism. Using RNA transcripts, the TCR beta CDR3 regions were amplified. RT-PCR was first run with HTBI primers, then multiplex PCR in a second round. TCRdb itself ran the multiplex PCR reads through MiXCR, one entry per CDR3 protein. The profile shows about 420,000 distinct CDR3 sequences, roughly 21% of them singletons. Sequencing input: peripheral blood. The receptors originated from a woman between 18 and 30 years old with stable Graves' hyperthyroidism.

This clonotype was seen repeatedly, ten times or more. The CDR3 sequence is CASAQDPRGSPLHF. CDR3 sequence (DNA): TGTGCCAGCGCGCAGGACCCCAGAGGTTCACCCCTCCACTTT. This chain links TRBV12-3 or TRBV12-4 with TRBJ1-6; D remains ambiguous. The V end lost 8 bases, the J end lost 9 bases, and 17 bases lay between the germline ends. The CDR3 has 14 amino acids.

The V call is TRBV2, the J call TRBJ2-7, with 9 bases identical to TRBD1. Germline-derived CDR1 and CDR2 are SNHLY and FYNNEI. V lost 7 bases, J lost 3 bases, and 10 bases stayed unmatched. The CDR3 has 15 residues. The CDR3 reads CASTLTGGAGYEQYF. The CDR3 DNA reads TGTGCCAGCACCCTAACAGGGGGCGCGGGCTACGAGCAGTACTTC. Combining the CDR3 with reference TRBV2 and TRBJ2-7 gives the whole variable domain EPEVTQTPSHQVTQMGQEVILRCVPISNHLYFYWYRQILGQKVEFLVSFYNNEISEKSEIFDDQFSVERPDGSNFTLKIRSTKLEDSAMYFCASTLTGGAGYEQYFGPGTRLTVT.

DNA of the CDR3: TGTGCCAGCAGCTTAGATTCCGGGGTAGAGACCCAGTACTTC. Encoded protein: CASSLDSGVETQYF. The rearrangement uses TRBV7-9 and TRBJ2-5; a possible D gene is TRBD2 (5 bases). This CDR3 region has 14 residues. V gave up 1 base and J gave up 4 bases, with 10 bases separating them. Germline assignment: CDR1 SEHNR and CDR2 FQNEAQ (reference sequence).

This clonotype has at least ten counts. This chain joins TRBV29-1 and TRBJ2-2; 12 bases agree with TRBD2. The CDR3 contains 14 residues. Germline values: CDR1 SQVTM, CDR2 ANQGSEA. Trimming took 3 bases from V and 9 from J; bases not matched to a gene: 5. In DNA form, the CDR3 reads TGCAGCGTTGAGGGACTAGCGGGTGGCAGGGAGCTGTTTTTT. Translation gives CSVEGLAGGRELFF.

This clonotype was recorded many times. This rearrangement joins TRBV7-2 to TRBJ2-5, with 14 nucleotides matching TRBD2. Germline V gene data show CDR1 as SGHTA and CDR2 as FQGNSA. The CDR3 contains 16 residues. Trimming took 5 bases from V and 3 from J; bases not matched to a gene: 5. The CDR3 sequence is CASSQPGLAGEETQYF. The DNA for the CDR3 is TGTGCCAGCAGCCAACCGGGACTAGCGGGAGAAGAGACCCAGTACTTC.

In its sample, this clonotype was seen many times. V gene TRBV20-1 combines with J gene TRBJ1-6, with D maybe TRBD1 (5 bases). The CDR3 loop spans 18 amino acids. V was pared by 3 bases and J by 0 bases, with 18 bases between. The germline gives CDR1 DFQATT, CDR2 SNEGSKA (reference sequence). Written as DNA, the CDR3 is TGCAGTGCTAGCGTGGGGCCGGCCCAAAGCTCCTATAATTCACCCCTCCACTTT. Translating it yields CSASVGPAQSSYNSPLHF.

This clonotype showed up many times. This chain joins TRBV30 and TRBJ2-4; D perhaps matches TRBD1 (6 bases). With 0 bases removed from V and 0 bases from J, the gap between germline ends came to 15 bases. There are 17 residues in the CDR3. Germline CDR1 is GTSNPN and CDR2 is SVGIG (reference sequence). The CDR3 reads CAWSVTSGDLAKNIQYF. CDR3 coding DNA: TGTGCCTGGAGTGTTACCTCAGGGGACCTAGCCAAAAACATTCAGTACTTC.

This clonotype was picked up a small number of times. As DNA, the CDR3 is TGTGCCGCCACCAGGGGTGGCTACACCTTC. Translated, it gives CAATRGGYTF. V gene TRBV24-1 combines with J gene TRBJ1-2; perhaps TRBD1 as D (6 bases). CDR1 and CDR2 (germline): KGHDR, SFDVKD. V was shortened by 12 bases and J by 7 bases, with 11 bases between the two germline ends. This CDR3 contains 10 residues.

This clonotype was counted ten times or more. The J gene is TRBJ2-7, the V gene TRBV12-3 or TRBV12-4; a possible D gene is TRBD1 (5 bases). V dropped 4 bases and J dropped 4 bases, with 11 bases sitting between them. The CDR3 has 13 amino acids. The CDR3 DNA reads as TGTGCCAGCAGTTCCGGACACGGGTACGAGCAGTACTTC. It codes for CASSSGHGYEQYF.

This clonotype was detected ten times or more. The rearrangement links TRBV11-1 to TRBJ2-7; D possibly corresponds to TRBD2 (6 bases). V shed 5 bases and J shed 0 bases, with 20 bases lying between them. This CDR3 has 17 amino acids. Looked up from germline, CDR1 is SGHAT and CDR2 is FQDESV (reference sequence). This chain's CDR3 is CASSNSNRDSSSYEQYF. The CDR3 DNA sequence: TGTGCCAGCAGCAATAGCAACCGGGACTCCTCCTCCTACGAGCAGTACTTC.

This clonotype was recorded at least ten times. The CDR3 DNA reads TGTGCCAGCAGCTTAGATCGGGCCATCCTAACGCCCACTGAAGCTTTCTTT. This sequence encodes CASSLDRAILTPTEAFF. This chain links TRBV11-2 with TRBJ1-1, with D hard to call. The V gene's germline CDR1 is SGHAT and CDR2 FQNNGV. The CDR3 consists of 17 residues. The V end was cut by 0 bases, the J end by 4 bases, with 18 bases between.

This clonotype was recorded many times. The chain combines TRBV5-1 with TRBJ2-2, with D possibly matching TRBD2 (5 bases). With 4 bases removed from V and 5 bases from J, the gap between germline ends came to 12 bases. The CDR3 length is 14 residues. Germline CDR1 and CDR2: SGHRS and YFSETQ. The CDR3 loop is CASSPTSGTGELFF. The CDR3 bases are TGCGCCAGCAGCCCAACTAGTGGGACCGGGGAGCTGTTTTTT.

This clonotype occurred many times. The chain links TRBV12-3 or TRBV12-4 to TRBJ1-1; D not certain. This CDR3 comprises 13 residues. V was shortened by 6 bases and J by 10 bases, with 18 bases between the two germline ends. CDR3 sequence (DNA): TGTGCCAGCAGGGACGGAACCTCTAGGCTAGCTTTCTTT. It yields the protein CASRDGTSRLAFF.

There are a few counts of this clonotype. V gene TRBV6-1 combines with J gene TRBJ2-2; 7 bases are shared with TRBD1. Germline V gene data show CDR1 as MNHNS and CDR2 as SASEGT. The CDR3 loop spans 14 amino acids. V gave up 7 bases and J gave up 0 bases; unmatched junction bases: 2. CDR3 in amino acids: CASIGGANTGELFF. The CDR3 DNA reads TGTGCCAGCATAGGGGGCGCGAACACCGGGGAGCTGTTTTTT.

This clonotype occurred many times. The genes are TRBV11-2 and TRBJ2-5; the D is unclear. Trimming removed 5 bases at V and 5 bases at J, with 12 bases between. Looked up from germline, CDR1 is SGHAT and CDR2 is FQNNGV. This CDR3 has 13 amino acids. This CDR3 is CASSNEQSETQYF. CDR3 DNA sequence: TGTGCCAGCAGCAACGAGCAGTCCGAGACCCAGTACTTC.